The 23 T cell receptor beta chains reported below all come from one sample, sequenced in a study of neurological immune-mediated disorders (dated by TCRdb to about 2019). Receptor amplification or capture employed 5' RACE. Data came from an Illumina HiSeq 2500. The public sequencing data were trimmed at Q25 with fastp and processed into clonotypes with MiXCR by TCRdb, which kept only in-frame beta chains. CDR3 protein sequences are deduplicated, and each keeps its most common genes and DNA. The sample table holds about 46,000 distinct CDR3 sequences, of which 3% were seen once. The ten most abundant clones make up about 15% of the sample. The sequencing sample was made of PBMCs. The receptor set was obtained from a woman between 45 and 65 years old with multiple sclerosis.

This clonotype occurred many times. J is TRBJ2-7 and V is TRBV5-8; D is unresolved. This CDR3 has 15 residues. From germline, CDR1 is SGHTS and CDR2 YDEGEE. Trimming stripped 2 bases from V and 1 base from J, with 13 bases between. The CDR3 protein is CASSFGTDGSYEQYV. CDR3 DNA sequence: TGTGCCAGCAGCTTTGGTACGGACGGATCCTACGAGCAGTACGTC.

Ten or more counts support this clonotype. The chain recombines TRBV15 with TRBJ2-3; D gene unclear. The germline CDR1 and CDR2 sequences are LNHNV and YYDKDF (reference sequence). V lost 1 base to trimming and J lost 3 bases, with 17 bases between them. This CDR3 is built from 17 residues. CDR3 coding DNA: TGTGCCACCAGCAGAGTTGGTAGGGTGCGAGCGACAGATACGCAGTATTTT. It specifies CATSRVGRVRATDTQYF.

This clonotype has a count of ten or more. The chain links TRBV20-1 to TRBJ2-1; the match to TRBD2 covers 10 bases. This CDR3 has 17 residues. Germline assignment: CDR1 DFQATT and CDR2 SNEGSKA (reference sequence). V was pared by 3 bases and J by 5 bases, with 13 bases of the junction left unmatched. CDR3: CSASQASGSVTDNEQFF. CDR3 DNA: TGCAGTGCTAGTCAAGCTAGCGGGAGCGTAACGGACAATGAGCAGTTCTTC.

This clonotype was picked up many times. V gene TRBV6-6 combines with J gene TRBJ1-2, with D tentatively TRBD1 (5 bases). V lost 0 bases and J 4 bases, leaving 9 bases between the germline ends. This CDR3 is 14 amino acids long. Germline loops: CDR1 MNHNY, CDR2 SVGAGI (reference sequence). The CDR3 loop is CASSYSGDGYGYTF. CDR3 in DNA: TGTGCCAGCAGTTACTCGGGGGACGGCTATGGCTACACCTTC.

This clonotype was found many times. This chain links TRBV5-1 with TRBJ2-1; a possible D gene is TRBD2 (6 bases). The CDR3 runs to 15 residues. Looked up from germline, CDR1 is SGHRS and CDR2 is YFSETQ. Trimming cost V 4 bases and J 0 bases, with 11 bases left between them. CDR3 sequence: CASSPVGGSYNEQFF. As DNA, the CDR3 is TGCGCCAGCAGCCCGGTGGGGGGCTCCTACAATGAGCAGTTCTTC.

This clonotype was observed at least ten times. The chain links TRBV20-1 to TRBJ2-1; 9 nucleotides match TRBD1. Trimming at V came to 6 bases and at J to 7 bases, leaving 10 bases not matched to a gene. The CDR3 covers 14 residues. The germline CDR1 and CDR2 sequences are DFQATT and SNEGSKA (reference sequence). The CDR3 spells CSAPRDRGLNEQFF. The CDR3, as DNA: TGCAGTGCCCCCCGAGACAGGGGGTTGAATGAGCAGTTCTTC.

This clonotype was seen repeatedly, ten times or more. The CDR3 loop is CASSLTSYEQYF. The DNA of the CDR3 is TGTGCCAGCAGCCTCACCTCCTACGAGCAGTACTTC. The gene calls are TRBV7-2 and TRBJ2-7; D gene unclear. Trimming stripped 5 bases from V and 0 bases from J, with 5 bases between. Germline lookup yields CDR1 SGHTA and CDR2 FQGNSA. The CDR3 spans 12 residues.

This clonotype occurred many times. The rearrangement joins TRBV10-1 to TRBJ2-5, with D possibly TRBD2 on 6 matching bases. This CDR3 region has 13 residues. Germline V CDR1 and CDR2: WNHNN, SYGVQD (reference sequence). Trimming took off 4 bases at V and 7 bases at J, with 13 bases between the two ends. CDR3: CASSGTTGGTQYF. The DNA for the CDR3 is TGCGCCAGCAGTGGGACTACGGGTGGGACCCAGTACTTC.

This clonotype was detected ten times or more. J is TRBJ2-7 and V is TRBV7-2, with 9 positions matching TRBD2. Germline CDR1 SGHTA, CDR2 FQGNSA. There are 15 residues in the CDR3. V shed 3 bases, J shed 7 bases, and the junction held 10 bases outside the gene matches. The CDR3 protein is CASSFLGLADMEQYF. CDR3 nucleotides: TGTGCCAGCAGCTTTCTGGGACTAGCTGACATGGAGCAGTACTTC.

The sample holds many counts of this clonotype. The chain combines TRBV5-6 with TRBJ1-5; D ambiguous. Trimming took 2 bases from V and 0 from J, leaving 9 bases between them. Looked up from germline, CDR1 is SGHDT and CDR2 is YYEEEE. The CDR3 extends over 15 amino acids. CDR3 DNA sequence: TGTGCCAGCAGCTTTGGACGGGCTAGCAATCAGCCCCAGCATTTT. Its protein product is CASSFGRASNQPQHF.

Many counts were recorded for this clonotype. CDR3 sequence: CSASRGVSTDTQYF. The CDR3 bases are TGCAGTGCCAGTAGGGGCGTAAGCACAGATACGCAGTATTTT. The chain is built from TRBV20-1 and TRBJ2-3; maybe TRBD1 (5 bases). The germline V gene has CDR1 DFQATT and CDR2 SNEGSKA (reference sequence). V was clipped by 6 bases and J by 0 bases, with 13 bases between them. The CDR3 is made up of 14 amino acids.

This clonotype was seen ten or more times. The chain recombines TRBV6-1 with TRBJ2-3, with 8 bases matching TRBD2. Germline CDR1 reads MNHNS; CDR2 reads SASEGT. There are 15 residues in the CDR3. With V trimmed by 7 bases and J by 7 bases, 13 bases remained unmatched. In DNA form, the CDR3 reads TGTGCCAGCACCCCCTCGACTAGCGAGCGAAATACGCAGTATTTT. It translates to CASTPSTSERNTQYF.

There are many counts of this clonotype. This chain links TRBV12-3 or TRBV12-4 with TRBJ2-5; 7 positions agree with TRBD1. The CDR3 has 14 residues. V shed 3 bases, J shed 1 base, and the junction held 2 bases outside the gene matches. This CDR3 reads CASSFRQGQETQYF. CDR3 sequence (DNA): TGTGCCAGCAGTTTCAGACAGGGCCAAGAGACCCAGTACTTC.

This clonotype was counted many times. The DNA for the CDR3 is TGCAGTGCTAGAGGGGCCAGAGTGACCGGGGAGCTGTTTTTT. Its protein product is CSARGARVTGELFF. The chain carries TRBV20-1 and TRBJ2-2; no reliable D call. V was pared by 1 base and J by 5 bases, with 11 bases between. The CDR3 covers 14 residues. CDR1 and CDR2 from the germline V gene are DFQATT and SNEGSKA (reference sequence).

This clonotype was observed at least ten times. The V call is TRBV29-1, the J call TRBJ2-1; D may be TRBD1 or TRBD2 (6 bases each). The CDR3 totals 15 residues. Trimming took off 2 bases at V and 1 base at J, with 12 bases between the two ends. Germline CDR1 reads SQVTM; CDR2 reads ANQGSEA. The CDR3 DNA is TGCAGCGTTGAAATCGGGGGCGAGTCCTACAATGAGCAGTTCTTC. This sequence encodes CSVEIGGESYNEQFF.

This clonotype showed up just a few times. This CDR3 reads CASSFTGARNTEAFF. CDR3 DNA sequence: TGTGCCAGCAGTTTCACCGGGGCGAGGAACACTGAAGCTTTCTTT. The rearrangement links TRBV12-3 or TRBV12-4 to TRBJ1-1; D possibly corresponds to TRBD1 (5 bases). The CDR3 has 15 residues. Trimming took off 3 bases at V and 1 base at J, with 12 bases between the two ends.

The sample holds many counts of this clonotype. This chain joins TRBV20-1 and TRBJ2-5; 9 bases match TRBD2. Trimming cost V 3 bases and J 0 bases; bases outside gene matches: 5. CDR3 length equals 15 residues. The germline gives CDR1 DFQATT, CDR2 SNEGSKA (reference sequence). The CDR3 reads CSARKASGDQETQYF. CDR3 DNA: TGCAGTGCTAGGAAGGCTAGCGGGGACCAAGAGACCCAGTACTTC.

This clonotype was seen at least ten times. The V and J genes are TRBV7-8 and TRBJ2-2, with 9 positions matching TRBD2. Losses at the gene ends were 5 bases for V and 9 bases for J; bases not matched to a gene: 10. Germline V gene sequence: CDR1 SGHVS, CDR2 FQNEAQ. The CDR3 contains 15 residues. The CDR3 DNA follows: TGTGCCAGCAGCACCCGAGGGGGACTAGCCCGGGAGCTGTTTTTT. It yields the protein CASSTRGGLARELFF.

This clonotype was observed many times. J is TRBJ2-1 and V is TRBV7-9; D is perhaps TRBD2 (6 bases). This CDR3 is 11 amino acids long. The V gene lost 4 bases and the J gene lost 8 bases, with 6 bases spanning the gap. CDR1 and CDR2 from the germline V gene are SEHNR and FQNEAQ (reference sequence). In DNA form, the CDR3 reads TGTGCCAGCAGCTGGGACTATGAGCAGTTCTTC. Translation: CASSWDYEQFF.

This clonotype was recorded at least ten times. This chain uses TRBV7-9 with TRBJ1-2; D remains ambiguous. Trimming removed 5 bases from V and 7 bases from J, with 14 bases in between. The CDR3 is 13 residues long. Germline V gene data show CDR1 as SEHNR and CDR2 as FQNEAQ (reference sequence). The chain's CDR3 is CASSPNAGGGYTF. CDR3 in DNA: TGTGCCAGCAGCCCCAACGCGGGAGGTGGCTACACCTTC.

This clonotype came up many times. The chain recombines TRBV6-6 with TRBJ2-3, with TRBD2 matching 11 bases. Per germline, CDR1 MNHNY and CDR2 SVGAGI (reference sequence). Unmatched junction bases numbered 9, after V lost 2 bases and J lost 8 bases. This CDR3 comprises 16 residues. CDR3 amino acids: CASSYLATSGAGTQYF. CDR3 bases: TGTGCCAGCAGTTACCTAGCGACTAGCGGGGCGGGTACGCAGTATTTT.

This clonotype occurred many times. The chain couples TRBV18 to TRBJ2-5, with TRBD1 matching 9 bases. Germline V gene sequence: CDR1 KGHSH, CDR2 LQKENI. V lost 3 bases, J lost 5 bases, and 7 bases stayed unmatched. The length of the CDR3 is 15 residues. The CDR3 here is CASSPETGGAETQYF. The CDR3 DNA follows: TGTGCCAGCTCACCGGAGACAGGGGGAGCGGAGACCCAGTACTTC.

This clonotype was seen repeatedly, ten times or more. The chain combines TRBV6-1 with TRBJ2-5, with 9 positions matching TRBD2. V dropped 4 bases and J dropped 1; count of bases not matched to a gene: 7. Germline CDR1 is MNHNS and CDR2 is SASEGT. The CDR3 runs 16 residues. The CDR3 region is CASSVRVAGVQETQYF. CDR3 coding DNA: TGTGCCAGCAGTGTCCGGGTAGCGGGGGTCCAAGAGACCCAGTACTTC.